The clone carrying this T cell receptor (beta chain) occurred a few times. These data are taken from a study of regulatory T cells in long-lasting Graves disease. Assembly of TCR beta libraries relied on iRepertoire HTBI primers together with Arm-PCR of CDR3 regions. TCRdb used MiXCR to reprocess the multiplex PCR reads, holding one entry per CDR3 protein. The sample contains around 500,000 distinct CDR3 sequences, roughly 14% of which appear only once. The time point denotes: newly diagnosed GD, antithyroid drugs for less than 3 months. Researchers made the TCR library from RNA that was extracted from PBMCs. The sample was also reused in another study, on T cells in Graves' hyperthyroidism and ophthalmopathy.

The origin of this receptor is a man younger than 45 with Graves disease. Sequences were derived from peripheral blood mononuclear cells (PBMCs), sampled at new diagnosis, from a patient treated with antithyroid drugs.

CDR3 amino acids: CASSYWDRPHSNQPQHF. In DNA, the CDR3 is TGTGCCAGCAGTTACTGGGACAGGCCACATAGCAATCAGCCCCAGCATTTT. The rearrangement uses TRBV6-5 and TRBJ1-5; TRBD1 aligns across 8 bases. The trim removed 1 base at V and 0 bases at J, leaving 5 bases unmatched. Germline loops: CDR1 MNHEY, CDR2 SVGAGI. This CDR3 has 17 amino acids.